The source of this T cell receptor beta chain is a study of blood T cell repertoires in COVID-19. Study background: The samples span acute and convalescent COVID-19 from the United States, Italy and Spain. Sample material is recorded as cDNA or gDNA derived from T cells, B-cell-depleted T cells, or PBMCs.

V dropped 4 bases and J dropped 1 base, with 19 bases sitting between them. The CDR3 is made up of 17 amino acids. Germline-derived CDR1 and CDR2 are SNHLY and FYNNEI. As originally analysed: Amplification from reference gene primers served as the basis for estimated nucleated cell counts. Only in-frame clones appear in the TCRdb table, and some are missing; sequencing was by immunoSEQ multiplex PCR. V, J and clone size derive from that table, while D and trimming were established from the DNA sequence. This table holds over 100,000 clones, roughly 84% found once. The chain links TRBV2 to TRBJ1-1, with D tentatively TRBD1 (6 bases). Sequences were obtained from peripheral blood. The TCR originated in a human donor in a cohort sampled during active COVID-19. The chain's CDR3 is CASSVWSGQGRNTEAFF. In DNA form, the CDR3 reads TGTGCCAGCAGTGTCTGGTCAGGCCAGGGGAGGAACACTGAAGCTTTCTTT.